Each of the 18 T cell receptor beta chains below was sequenced from the same sample in a study of OX40 agonist ivuxolimab in advanced cancers. Some clones are missing from TCRdb's copy, which holds only in-frame ones; the method was immunoSEQ multiplex PCR. This table has 50,000 or so clones, around 89% appearing once. The source material was CD4+ or CD8+ T cells sorted from blood, sampled in a trial of the OX40 agonist ivuxolimab. Receptors originate from an adult with an advanced solid tumor such as melanoma, head and neck, liver or kidney cancer.

This sequence joins TRBV7-9 and TRBJ2-7, with 7 bases aligning to TRBD1. Germline loops: CDR1 SEHNR, CDR2 FQNEAQ (reference sequence). After removal of 5 bases from V and 3 bases from J, the junction contained 1 base not matched to a gene. This CDR3 comprises 12 residues. CDR3 sequence reads: CASSGDSYEQYF. The CDR3 region has the DNA TGTGCCAGCAGCGGGGACAGCTACGAGCAGTACTTC. Using reference TRBV7-9 and TRBJ2-7 for the parts outside the CDR3, the full variable domain is DTGVSQNPRHKITKRGQNVTFRCDPISEHNRLYWYRQTLGQGPEFLTYFQNEAQLEKSRLLSDRFSAERPKGSFSTLEIQRTEQGDSAMYLCASSGDSYEQYFGPGTRLTVT.

The chain uses TRBV5-4 and TRBJ2-1; tentatively, D is TRBD1 (6 bases). The V gene's germline CDR1 is SGHNT and CDR2 YYREEE (reference sequence). Trimming shortened V by 3 bases and J by 0 bases, and 19 bases separated the two germline ends. The CDR3 contains 18 residues. CDR3 coding DNA: TGTGCCAGCAGCTCGGACAGTTTAATCCCTACCTCCTACAATGAGCAGTTCTTC. Residues: CASSSDSLIPTSYNEQFF.

This clone was detected once. The chain links TRBV27 to TRBJ2-7; perhaps TRBD1 as D (5 bases). V gave up 4 bases and J gave up 7 bases, with 20 bases separating them. The CDR3 has 15 amino acids. Germline V CDR1 and CDR2: MNHEY, SMNVEV (reference sequence). This CDR3 is CASSSSPPGHGEQYF. In nucleotides, the CDR3 is TGTGCCAGCAGTTCCTCCCCCCCAGGGCATGGGGAGCAGTACTTC.

The gene calls are TRBV10-3 and TRBJ2-1; maybe TRBD2 (7 bases). V lost 11 bases, J lost 9 bases, and 20 bases lay in between. The CDR3 length is 13 residues. Looked up from germline, CDR1 is ENHRY and CDR2 is SYGVKD. Written as DNA, the CDR3 is TGTGCCGTGGGAGGGGGGGACTCGGGTGAGCAGTTCTTC. Translating gives CAVGGGDSGEQFF.

The DNA of the CDR3 is TGTGCCAGTAGTATTAATTTGTGGGCCACTCTCGATGGCTACACCTTC. This encodes CASSINLWATLDGYTF. The chain links TRBV19 to TRBJ1-2; D is unresolved. The germline gives CDR1 LNHDA, CDR2 SQIVND (reference sequence). The CDR3 has 16 amino acids. The V gene lost 3 bases and the J gene lost 6 bases, with 20 bases spanning the gap.

V usage is TRBV4-1 and J usage is TRBJ2-7; D remains ambiguous. The V gene's germline CDR1 is MGHRA and CDR2 YSYEKL. CDR3 length: 14 amino acids. V was shortened by 3 bases and J by 2 bases, with 11 bases between the two germline ends. CDR3 nucleotide sequence: TGCGCCAGCAGCCAGTTGACTTCTACCTACGAGCAGTACTTC. Protein: CASSQLTSTYEQYF.

This clone was observed once. This chain joins TRBV19 and TRBJ2-1; D gene unclear. The V and J ends lost 6 bases and 7 bases respectively, with 16 bases between them. Looked up from germline, CDR1 is LNHDA and CDR2 is SQIVND (reference sequence). The CDR3 loop spans 14 amino acids. The DNA of the CDR3 is TGTGCCAGTAGCGGGCCACCTGGGGTGAATGAGCAGTTCTTC. The encoded protein is CASSGPPGVNEQFF.

This clone was observed a few times. The chain uses TRBV5-8 and TRBJ2-5; TRBD2 aligns across 8 bases. This CDR3 is built from 16 residues. The germline gives CDR1 SGHTS, CDR2 YDEGEE. The V gene end was trimmed by 0 bases and the J gene end by 1 base; junction bases not matched to a gene: 5. CDR3 bases: TGTGCCAGCAGCTTGGAGTTAGCGGGGATCCAAGAGACCCAGTACTTC. Amino acid sequence: CASSLELAGIQETQYF.

The rearrangement joins TRBV19 to TRBJ1-1, with 7 nucleotides matching TRBD1. Per germline, CDR1 LNHDA and CDR2 SQIVND (reference sequence). With 8 bases clipped from V and 5 bases from J, the junction kept 5 bases outside the gene matches. CDR3 size: 12 residues. The DNA of the CDR3 is TGTGCCAGTGAACAGGGGTCGACTGAAGCTTTCTTT. This sequence encodes CASEQGSTEAFF.

The chain joins TRBV25-1 to TRBJ2-3, with D tentatively TRBD2 (6 bases). The V gene's germline CDR1 is MGHDK and CDR2 SYGVNS. Trimming removed 3 bases from V and 0 bases from J, with 13 bases in between. The CDR3 is 16 amino acids. The CDR3 coding sequence is TGTGCCAGCAGTGAGTTACTAGCAGTTAGCACAGATACGCAGTATTTT. Translation gives CASSELLAVSTDTQYF.

The chain combines TRBV9 with TRBJ2-1; no definite D call. V lost 2 bases and J lost 2, with 5 bases in between. The germline gives CDR1 SGDLS, CDR2 YYNGEE. The CDR3 runs 13 residues. CDR3 loop: CASSVGPYNEQFF. The CDR3 DNA is TGTGCCAGCAGCGTCGGTCCCTACAATGAGCAGTTCTTC.

The chain recombines TRBV11-2 with TRBJ2-7, with TRBD1 matching over 8 bases. With V trimmed by 6 bases and J by 5 bases, 15 bases remained unmatched. CDR3 length equals 16 residues. Per germline, CDR1 SGHAT and CDR2 FQNNGV. The CDR3 nucleotides read TGTGCCAGCAGTACAGGGCCCCAGGGGGCCCTGGACGAGCAGTACTTC. Its translation: CASSTGPQGALDEQYF.

The genes are TRBV27 and TRBJ2-2, with TRBD1 matching over 9 bases. V lost 4 bases, J lost 7 bases, and 4 bases stayed unmatched. CDR1 is MNHEY and CDR2 is SMNVEV in the germline V gene (reference sequence). The CDR3 sequence is 14 residues long. The CDR3, as DNA: TGTGCCAGCAGTTCACAGGGGGCAAGCGGGGAGCTGTTTTTT. This encodes CASSSQGASGELFF.

The genes are TRBV7-7 and TRBJ2-2; D gene unclear. Germline lookup yields CDR1 SSHAT and CDR2 FNYEAQ (reference sequence). The CDR3 sequence is 12 residues long. CDR3 in amino acids: CASCDGTGELFF. CDR3 bases: TGTGCTAGCTGTGATGGCACCGGGGAGCTGTTTTTT.

The V and J genes are TRBV6-1 and TRBJ1-2; no clear D. This CDR3 has 15 amino acids. Per the germline V gene, CDR1 is MNHNS and CDR2 is SASEGT. The V end was cut by 1 base, the J end by 0 bases, with 9 bases between. As DNA, the CDR3 is TGTGCCAGCAGTGAAGGAGGCATAACTAACTATGGCTACACCTTC. It specifies CASSEGGITNYGYTF.

This chain connects TRBV9 to TRBJ1-3, with D tentatively TRBD1 (5 bases). The V end was cut by 0 bases, the J end by 0 bases, with 7 bases between. The CDR3 is 15 amino acids. The V gene's germline CDR1 is SGDLS and CDR2 YYNGEE. The CDR3 sequence: CASSVEGFSGNTIYF. DNA for the CDR3: TGTGCCAGCAGCGTAGAGGGGTTCTCTGGAAACACCATATATTTT.

The chain has TRBV9 and TRBJ2-7; TRBD1 might be the D (6 bases). CDR1 and CDR2 from the germline V gene are SGDLS and YYNGEE. V lost 0 bases and J 3 bases, leaving 10 bases between the germline ends. This CDR3 spans 14 amino acids. CDR3 sequence (DNA): TGTGCCAGCAGCGTAGAGGACAGCAGCTACGAGCAGTACTTC. Protein sequence: CASSVEDSSYEQYF.

This chain joins TRBV6-5 and TRBJ1-1; D not resolved. V was shortened by 6 bases and J by 1 base, with 12 bases between the two germline ends. Germline V gene data show CDR1 as MNHEY and CDR2 as SVGAGI. The CDR3 runs to 14 residues. For the CDR3, the DNA is TGTGCCAGCAGCTCCCTCGAAGGGAACACTGAAGCTTTCTTT. Translating it yields CASSSLEGNTEAFF.